These 20 T cell receptor beta chains were sequenced from one sample in a study of read filtering for tumor transcriptome and immune sequencing (dated by TCRdb to about 2020). The data were produced on an Illumina HiSeq 4000. The Immunoverse kit was used to build TCR libraries from approximately 410 ng RNA, with molecular barcoded adaptors covering alpha/delta and beta/gamma chains. TCRdb reran the public reads through fastp at Q25 and MiXCR, keeping productive beta chains. Each CDR3 protein gets just one entry, which takes the most common genes and DNA from the rows behind it. The sample has approximately 62,000 distinct CDR3 sequences on record, roughly a fifth of them singletons. 9.5% to 13% of the sample is taken by the ten largest. Source material: a population of CD138-negative cells sorted from bone marrow. The meaning of the sample's cell subset or site label: bone marrow mononuclear cells depleted of CD138+ plasma/myeloma cells by negative magnetic selection. The receptors derive from a donor over 35 with multiple myeloma.

The table lists this clonotype with many counts. The gene calls are TRBV7-3 and TRBJ2-5; TRBD2 matches at 15 bases. The trim removed 5 bases at V and 4 bases at J, leaving 2 bases unmatched. This CDR3 has 15 residues. The V gene's germline CDR1 is SGHTA and CDR2 FQGTGA. This chain's CDR3 is CASSPGLAGGETQYF. DNA for the CDR3: TGTGCCAGCAGCCCGGGACTAGCGGGAGGAGAGACCCAGTACTTC. Variable domain in full (rest from reference TRBV7-3 and TRBJ2-5): GAGVSQTPSNKVTEKGKYVELRCDPISGHTALYWYRQSLGQGPEFLIYFQGTGAADDSGLPNDRFFAVRPEGSVSTLKIQRTERGDSAVYLCASSPGLAGGETQYFGPGTRLLVL.

This clonotype occurred many times. This chain joins TRBV3-1 and TRBJ2-5; 10 nucleotides line up with TRBD1. Germline values: CDR1 LGHDT, CDR2 YNNKEL (reference sequence). V trimming: 5 bases; J trimming: 5 bases; junction bases outside the gene matches: 8. This CDR3 spans 15 amino acids. CDR3 coding DNA: TGTGCCAGCAGCTCCCGGACAGGGGGATCGGAGACCCAGTACTTC. This gives the protein CASSSRTGGSETQYF.

Concerning this clonotype itself: An end of the junction differs from the germline gene, which may be a read error. V gene TRBV10-3 combines with J gene TRBJ2-1, with 9 bases identical to TRBD2. This CDR3 has 18 amino acids. Germline CDR1 is ENHRY and CDR2 is SYGVKD. This CDR3 is CATSEWREGTVEDNGQFF. The CDR3 coding sequence is TGTGCCACCAGTGAATGGCGGGAGGGGACCGTGGAGGACAATGGGCAGTTCTTC.

This clonotype was counted at least ten times. The chain employs TRBV7-8 and TRBJ1-4, with a tentative D call TRBD1 (6 bases). The germline V gene has CDR1 SGHVS and CDR2 FQNEAQ. This CDR3 region has 15 residues. Trimming removed 5 bases from V and 4 bases from J, with 14 bases in between. The CDR3 DNA sequence: TGTGCCAGCAGCGAGCGGGGGCTAAGTAATGAAAAACTGTTTTTT. Its protein product is CASSERGLSNEKLFF.

This clonotype appeared many times. The chain uses TRBV7-3 and TRBJ1-4; 7 nucleotides match TRBD1. V trimming: 5 bases; J trimming: 7 bases; junction bases outside the gene matches: 10. Germline CDR1 and CDR2: SGHTA and FQGTGA. This CDR3 has 15 amino acids. CDR3 protein: CASSAQGGSGEKLFF. CDR3 bases: TGTGCCAGCAGCGCCCAAGGGGGCTCCGGTGAAAAACTGTTTTTT.

The chain joins TRBV25-1 to TRBJ1-5; D is uncertain. Deletions cut 1 base from V and 4 bases from J, with 8 bases between. This CDR3 contains 14 residues. Per germline, CDR1 MGHDK and CDR2 SYGVNS. The CDR3 region is CASSELVVNQPQHF. CDR3 sequence (DNA): TGTGCCAGCAGTGAATTGGTGGTGAATCAGCCCCAGCATTTT.

In its sample, this clonotype was seen many times. V and J are TRBV12-3 or TRBV12-4 and TRBJ1-6; tentative D call: TRBD1 (5 bases). The CDR3 extends over 14 amino acids. With 3 bases removed from V and 6 bases from J, the gap between germline ends came to 9 bases. CDR3 sequence: CASSFRQGNSPLHF. The DNA of the CDR3 is TGTGCCAGCAGTTTTCGGCAGGGTAATTCACCCCTCCACTTT.

This clonotype appeared a single time. A read error may explain this, as a much larger clone is one base away. V gene TRBV28 combines with J gene TRBJ1-2; no clear D. Germline CDR1 MDHEN, CDR2 SYDVKM. Trimming took 7 bases from V and 5 from J, leaving 14 bases between them. CDR3 length: 13 amino acids. CDR3 sequence (DNA): TGTGCCAGCATGCCTTTATCCGATTATGGCTACACCTTC. Translated: CASMPLSDYGYTF.

This clonotype was seen only a few times. The genes are TRBV18 and TRBJ1-1, with 7 bases identical to TRBD1. The CDR3 contains 13 residues. V was clipped by 3 bases and J by 4 bases; unmatched bases: 2. Per the germline V gene, CDR1 is KGHSH and CDR2 is LQKENI. In DNA form, the CDR3 reads TGTGCCAGCTCACCGACAGGGCCCACTGAAGCTTTCTTT. Translation: CASSPTGPTEAFF.

This clonotype has just one count. A much larger clone lies one base from this, so it may be a read error. This chain connects TRBV6-5 to TRBJ1-2; D possibly corresponds to TRBD1 (5 bases). Germline-derived CDR1 and CDR2 are MNHEY and SVGAGI. The CDR3 runs to 11 residues. Trimming removed 8 bases from V and 4 bases from J, with 8 bases in between. The DNA of the CDR3 is TGTGCCAGCGGCCAGGGCTATGGCTACACCTTC. It translates to CASGQGYGYTF.

This clonotype has a count of ten or more. V usage is TRBV19 and J usage is TRBJ2-1; D is perhaps TRBD1 or TRBD2 (5 bases each). This CDR3 comprises 16 residues. Per the germline V gene, CDR1 is LNHDA and CDR2 is SQIVND (reference sequence). Trimming cost V 2 bases and J 7 bases, with 18 bases left between them. The CDR3, as DNA: TGTGCCAGTAGTATACTCGGGGCCGAGGGCCATAATGAGCAGTTCTTC. Translating it yields CASSILGAEGHNEQFF.

This clonotype was recorded many times. The V call is TRBV4-1, the J call TRBJ2-3, with TRBD2 matching 11 bases. Germline V lookup: CDR1 MGHRA, CDR2 YSYEKL. V dropped 0 bases and J dropped 1; count of bases not matched to a gene: 15. This CDR3 has 21 residues. Written as DNA, the CDR3 is TGCGCCAGCAGCCAAGATCTCGGCCGAGTAGCGGGGGGGCCGGGCACAGATACGCAGTATTTT. Encoded protein: CASSQDLGRVAGGPGTDTQYF.

Regarding this clonotype: This may arise from a read error, as a much more abundant clone is one base away. The chain recombines TRBV28 with TRBJ2-7; D is unclear. Looked up from germline, CDR1 is MDHEN and CDR2 is SYDVKM. Trimming removed 7 bases from V and 6 bases from J, with 22 bases in between. This CDR3 contains 15 residues. The CDR3 region is CASKPSWSAYSEQYF. The CDR3 bases are TGTGCCAGCAAACCTTCCTGGAGCGCCTATAGCGAGCAGTACTTC.

This clonotype has at least ten counts. The V call is TRBV27, the J call TRBJ2-7, with 10 bases aligning to TRBD2. Germline lookup yields CDR1 MNHEY and CDR2 SMNVEV (reference sequence). V lost 3 bases, J lost 3 bases, and 5 bases stayed unmatched. The CDR3 is 15 amino acids. CDR3 sequence (DNA): TGTGCCAGCAGTTTTGGACTAGCGGAGAACTACGAGCAGTACTTC. The encoded protein is CASSFGLAENYEQYF.

This clonotype appeared a few times. This chain links TRBV7-9 with TRBJ2-4; D is tentatively TRBD1 or TRBD2 (5 bases each). From germline, CDR1 is SEHNR and CDR2 FQNEAQ (reference sequence). The CDR3 has 15 amino acids. Between the trimmed V and J ends, which lost 5 bases and 6 bases, there was a span of 17 bases. CDR3 DNA sequence: TGTGCCAGCAGCCCTCCCGTACGGGGCGGAAACATTCAGTACTTC. Amino acids: CASSPPVRGGNIQYF.

There are many counts of this clonotype. V gene TRBV6-2 or TRBV6-3 combines with J gene TRBJ2-5, with D maybe TRBD2 (6 bases). Germline CDR1 reads MNHEY; CDR2 reads SVGEGT. V was cut by 0 bases and J by 10 bases, with 12 bases left in between. The length of the CDR3 is 13 residues. The CDR3 DNA reads as TGTGCCAGCAGTTACTCGGGACTCCCATTCCAGTACTTC. It specifies CASSYSGLPFQYF.

Worth noting for this clonotype: A read error may be the cause here, since a much bigger clone is one base away. The DNA is omitted, as the CDR3 cannot be located on it reliably, and the CDR3 follows TCRdb's listing. This chain uses TRBV7-9 with TRBJ1-1; whether TRBD1, the table's D call, matches the DNA was not checked. From germline, CDR1 is SEHNR and CDR2 FQNEAQ (reference sequence). The CDR3 spans 13 residues, counting both ends. The CDR3 reads CASSYEQVGSGSF.

A few counts support this clonotype. J is TRBJ2-5 and V is TRBV29-1, with unresolved D. Germline CDR1 SQVTM, CDR2 ANQGSEA. The CDR3 sequence is 11 residues long. Trimming took 4 bases from V and 5 from J, leaving 8 bases between them. The CDR3 here is CSVALGETQYF. The DNA of the CDR3 is TGCAGCGTTGCGCTCGGCGAGACCCAGTACTTC. The variable domain in full, completed from reference TRBV29-1 and TRBJ2-5, reads SAVISQKPSRDICQRGTSLTIQCQVDSQVTMMFWYRQQPGQSLTLIATANQGSEATYESGFVIDKFPISRPNLTFSTLTVSNMSPEDSSIYLCSVALGETQYFGPGTRLLVL.

This clonotype was detected ten times or more. The rearrangement joins TRBV6-5 to TRBJ2-1; a weak D match, TRBD2 (6 bases). Germline V gives CDR1 MNHEY, CDR2 SVGAGI. This CDR3 comprises 14 residues. Trimming cost V 5 bases and J 5 bases, with 13 bases left between them. The CDR3 nucleotides read TGTGCCAGCAGTACAGCGGGCCGTAACAATGAGCAGTTCTTC. This translates into CASSTAGRNNEQFF.

Comment on this clonotype: This likely comes from a read error, as the CDR3 has no conserved phenylalanine or tryptophan at its end. The limits of the CDR3 on the DNA are not certain, so only TCRdb's listed CDR3 is given. The gene calls are TRBV7-2 and TRBJ2-3; TRBD1, the table's D call, was not compared with the DNA. Both ends counted, the CDR3 spans 16 residues. From germline, CDR1 is SGHTA and CDR2 FQGNSA. The CDR3: CASSNRGVWGWDTQYL.